Following are 30 T cell receptor beta chains from one sample sequenced in a study of shared clonotypes between healthy human individuals. The protocol was immunoSEQ multiplex PCR, while the TCRdb copy is restricted to in-frame clones and leaves out a portion. Among roughly 640,000 clones listed, around two thirds were seen once. The sample comprised memory CD4+ T cells sorted from blood. The subset was: CD45RA-negative fraction. These receptors came from a woman in her 30s in good health.

This chain uses TRBV30 with TRBJ1-1; 7 bases match TRBD1. The V gene's germline CDR1 is GTSNPN and CDR2 SVGIG (reference sequence). There are 12 residues in the CDR3. J was trimmed by 2 bases and V by 5 bases; bases with no gene match: 2. CDR3 sequence: CAWDRDNTEAFF. As DNA, the CDR3 is TGTGCCTGGGACAGGGATAACACTGAAGCTTTCTTT.

V and J are TRBV7-2 and TRBJ2-2; D gene uncertain. The germline V and J ends were trimmed by 2 bases and 5 bases, with 6 bases remaining between them. The CDR3 sequence is 13 residues long. Per germline, CDR1 SGHTA and CDR2 FQGNSA. For the CDR3, the DNA is TGTGCCAGCAGCTTACAGAGAACCGGGGAGCTGTTTTTT. Translated: CASSLQRTGELFF.

In regard to this clone: This clone may be a read error of a much larger clone one base away. This chain joins TRBV2 and TRBJ2-6, with D hard to call. Germline values: CDR1 SNHLY, CDR2 FYNNEI. This CDR3 is 12 amino acids long. V shed 4 bases and J shed 2 bases, with 0 bases lying between them. Here the CDR3 reads CASSAGANVLTF. The CDR3 DNA reads TGTGCCAGCAGTGCTGGGGCCAACGTCCTGACTTTC.

This sequence joins TRBV18 and TRBJ1-5; D perhaps matches TRBD1 (5 bases). The CDR3 loop spans 15 amino acids. The V gene lost 6 bases and the J gene lost 3 bases, with 15 bases spanning the gap. CDR1 is KGHSH and CDR2 is LQKENI in the germline V gene. CDR3 region: CASSLAGRNNQPQHF. CDR3 DNA sequence: TGTGCCAGCTCCCTCGCGGGGCGGAACAATCAGCCCCAGCATTTT.

This clone was picked up one time. This sequence joins TRBV11-2 and TRBJ2-2, with D unclear. V shed 5 bases and J shed 2 bases, with 9 bases lying between them. The CDR3 loop spans 14 amino acids. CDR1 and CDR2 from the germline V gene are SGHAT and FQNNGV. CDR3 sequence reads: CASSGQRNTGELFF. The CDR3 DNA reads TGTGCCAGCAGCGGGCAGAGAAACACCGGGGAGCTGTTTTTT.

This chain connects TRBV11-3 to TRBJ2-3; TRBD2 matches 14 bases. The germline gives CDR1 SGHNT, CDR2 YENEEA. V lost 6 bases and J lost 4; bases outside the gene matches: 6. This CDR3 contains 16 residues. The CDR3 sequence: CASSRTSGRRADTQYF. The CDR3 coding sequence is TGTGCCAGCAGTAGGACTAGCGGGAGGCGGGCAGATACGCAGTATTTT. The variable domain in full, with the rest retrieved from reference TRBV11-3 and TRBJ2-3, is EAGVVQSPRYKIIEKKQPVAFWCNPISGHNTLYWYLQNLGQGPELLIRYENEEAVDDSQLPKDRFSAERLKGVDSTLKIQPAELGDSAVYLCASSRTSGRRADTQYFGPGTRLTVL.

CDR3 protein: CASSSGQGTYEQYF. CDR3 in DNA: TGTGCCAGCAGCTCGGGACAGGGAACCTACGAGCAGTACTTC. The V gene is TRBV11-2, the J gene TRBJ2-7; 9 bases are shared with TRBD1. The V gene's germline CDR1 is SGHAT and CDR2 FQNNGV. With 4 bases clipped from V and 2 bases from J, the junction kept 3 bases outside the gene matches. The CDR3 loop spans 14 amino acids.

This clone was picked up one time. The rearrangement uses TRBV2 and TRBJ2-4; D remains ambiguous. CDR3 length equals 14 residues. CDR1 and CDR2 (germline): SNHLY, FYNNEI. Trimming left V 4 bases short and J 5 bases short, with 12 bases between. CDR3 in DNA: TGTGCCAGCAGTGCAGGATCGACCCAAAACATTCAGTACTTC. Amino acid sequence: CASSAGSTQNIQYF. Full variable domain (rest looked up from reference TRBV2 and TRBJ2-4): EPEVTQTPSHQVTQMGQEVILRCVPISNHLYFYWYRQILGQKVEFLVSFYNNEISEKSEIFDDQFSVERPDGSNFTLKIRSTKLEDSAMYFCASSAGSTQNIQYFGAGTRLSVL.

The gene calls are TRBV7-2 and TRBJ1-2; 7 bases agree with TRBD1. Germline CDR1 reads SGHTA; CDR2 reads FQGNSA. The CDR3 runs 13 residues. The V segment lost 5 bases and the J segment 5 bases; nucleotides outside the gene matches: 5. The CDR3 loop is CASSIDREYGYTF. The CDR3 region has the DNA TGTGCCAGCAGCATAGACAGGGAATATGGCTACACCTTC.

CDR3 bases: TGTGCCAGCAGCCAAGTTCTCACTGAAGCTTTCTTT. It is translated as CASSQVLTEAFF. This rearrangement joins TRBV14 to TRBJ1-1; unclear D gene. There are 12 residues in the CDR3. Germline CDR1 reads SGHDN; CDR2 reads FVKESK. V was trimmed by 1 base and J by 4 bases, leaving 4 bases between them.

Regarding this clone: Distinct nucleotide sequences in the sample also encode this CDR3. V and J are TRBV5-1 and TRBJ2-2; no definite D call. The ends were cut back, 0 bases at V and 1 base at J, with 4 bases in the middle. The CDR3 sequence is 14 residues long. The germline gives CDR1 SGHRS, CDR2 YFSETQ. The CDR3 sequence: CASSLVGNTGELFF. In DNA, the CDR3 is TGCGCCAGCAGCTTGGTCGGGAACACCGGGGAGCTGTTTTTT.

J is TRBJ2-2 and V is TRBV28; either TRBD1 or TRBD2 may supply D (6 bases each). Trimming cost V 5 bases and J 1 base, with 17 bases left between them. The germline CDR1 and CDR2 sequences are MDHEN and SYDVKM. The CDR3 consists of 17 residues. CDR3 region: CASSLLGGGGNTGELFF. As DNA, the CDR3 is TGTGCCAGCAGTCTTCTGGGAGGAGGGGGGAACACCGGGGAGCTGTTTTTT.

The V and J genes are TRBV4-2 and TRBJ2-7; either TRBD1 or TRBD2 may supply D (6 bases each). This CDR3 contains 18 residues. Trimming removed 1 base at V and 0 bases at J, with 19 bases between. CDR1 and CDR2 (germline): LGHNA, YNFKEQ. CDR3 sequence (DNA): TGTGCCAGCAGCCAAGTGGTAGGGGGGACGAACCACTCCTACGAGCAGTACTTC. Its translation: CASSQVVGGTNHSYEQYF.

J is TRBJ1-2 and V is TRBV5-4; D call uncertain. There are 15 residues in the CDR3. Germline CDR1 is SGHNT and CDR2 is YYREEE (reference sequence). V lost 3 bases and J lost 8, with 20 bases in between. The CDR3 is CASSSGGGIGFGYTF. The CDR3 nucleotides are TGTGCCAGCAGCTCGGGAGGAGGCATCGGTTTCGGCTACACCTTC.

This chain links TRBV15 with TRBJ2-1; possible D gene TRBD1, 5 bases. V lost 1 base and J 5 bases, leaving 15 bases between the germline ends. Looked up from germline, CDR1 is LNHNV and CDR2 is YYDKDF (reference sequence). This CDR3 comprises 16 residues. This CDR3 reads CATSRGDRARHNEQFF. For the CDR3, the DNA is TGTGCCACCAGCAGAGGCGACAGAGCCCGGCACAATGAGCAGTTCTTC.

The rearrangement uses TRBV7-8 and TRBJ2-7; TRBD1 matches at 8 bases. Germline V gene sequence: CDR1 SGHVS, CDR2 FQNEAQ. The CDR3 length is 14 residues. V lost 5 bases and J lost 2; bases outside the gene matches: 5. Written as DNA, the CDR3 is TGTGCCAGCAGCGCCTGGACAGGGACCTACGAGCAGTACTTC. Amino acids: CASSAWTGTYEQYF.

On this clone itself: Other DNA sequences in the sample encode the same CDR3. The chain couples TRBV7-9 to TRBJ2-2; possibly TRBD1 for D (5 bases). Germline V gene sequence: CDR1 SEHNR, CDR2 FQNEAQ (reference sequence). The CDR3 loop spans 14 amino acids. V was shortened by 3 bases and J by 0 bases, with 5 bases between the two germline ends. CDR3 in amino acids: CASSLTANTGELFF. The CDR3 DNA reads as TGTGCCAGCAGCTTGACAGCGAACACCGGGGAGCTGTTTTTT.

The chain combines TRBV5-1 with TRBJ2-1; 11 bases are a match to TRBD2. Germline CDR1 is SGHRS and CDR2 is YFSETQ. CDR3 length: 15 amino acids. Trimming removed 4 bases from V and 7 bases from J; junction bases left unmatched: 7. The CDR3 sequence is CASSLLAGGANEQFF. DNA of the CDR3: TGCGCCAGCAGCCTCCTAGCGGGAGGAGCTAATGAGCAGTTCTTC.

The rearrangement uses TRBV2 and TRBJ1-2; D remains unclear. CDR3 size: 13 residues. V gave up 7 bases and J gave up 4 bases, with 13 bases separating them. Germline CDR1 SNHLY, CDR2 FYNNEI. CDR3 loop: CASTERVAYGYTF. The CDR3 region has the DNA TGTGCCAGCACCGAGAGGGTCGCCTATGGCTACACCTTC.

The chain carries TRBV2 and TRBJ1-2; D gene uncertain. The V gene's germline CDR1 is SNHLY and CDR2 FYNNEI. The CDR3 spans 15 residues. V was pared by 6 bases and J by 5 bases, with 19 bases between. In nucleotides, the CDR3 is TGTGCCAGCAGAGCCTCCACATCGTTGACTTATGGCTACACCTTC. Translation: CASRASTSLTYGYTF.

The chain recombines TRBV7-3 with TRBJ2-5; perhaps TRBD2 as D (5 bases). V lost 1 base, J lost 3 bases, and 6 bases lay in between. Germline V gene lookup returns CDR1 SGHTA and CDR2 FQGTGA. CDR3 size: 13 residues. CDR3 amino acids: CASSLNGEETQYF. CDR3 bases: TGTGCCAGCAGCTTAAACGGGGAAGAGACCCAGTACTTC.

This chain links TRBV6-6 with TRBJ2-7; 10 nucleotides match TRBD1. V lost 4 bases, J lost 12 bases, and 0 bases stayed unmatched. The CDR3 loop spans 10 amino acids. Looked up from germline, CDR1 is MNHNY and CDR2 is SVGAGI (reference sequence). In nucleotides, the CDR3 is TGTGCCAGCAGTTGGGACAGGGGGTACTTC. Its protein product is CASSWDRGYF.

The chain is built from TRBV25-1 and TRBJ2-1, with 15 bases identical to TRBD2. The CDR3 contains 17 residues. Trimming took 5 bases from V and 5 from J; bases not matched to a gene: 7. Germline V gene data show CDR1 as MGHDK and CDR2 as SYGVNS. In DNA, the CDR3 is TGTGCCAGCAGTAATAAGGGACTAGCGGGAGGAAACAATGAGCAGTTCTTC. It is translated as CASSNKGLAGGNNEQFF.

The chain links TRBV5-1 to TRBJ2-5; 8 bases align to TRBD1. After removal of 0 bases from V and 4 bases from J, the junction contained 8 bases not matched to a gene. The CDR3 is made up of 16 amino acids. Germline V lookup: CDR1 SGHRS, CDR2 YFSETQ. Here the CDR3 DNA reads TGCGCCAGCAGCTTGGTTCCGGGACAGGTGTTAGAGACCCAGTACTTC. This sequence encodes CASSLVPGQVLETQYF.

The table lists this clone with a few counts. The chain recombines TRBV7-2 with TRBJ1-1; a weak D match, TRBD1 (6 bases). The CDR3 has 14 residues. Trimming removed 5 bases at V and 5 bases at J, with 15 bases between. Germline CDR1 reads SGHTA; CDR2 reads FQGNSA. In DNA form, the CDR3 reads TGTGCCAGCAGCCCGGGGGGGGGCTGGACTGAAGCTTTCTTT. Protein: CASSPGGGWTEAFF.

As to this clone: Other DNA sequences in this specimen translate into the identical CDR3. The genes are TRBV28 and TRBJ2-6; D is perhaps TRBD1 (6 bases). CDR3 length: 15 residues. Germline V lookup: CDR1 MDHEN, CDR2 SYDVKM. Trimming took off 3 bases at V and 1 base at J, with 7 bases between the two ends. The CDR3 nucleotides are TGTGCCAGCAGTTTGGACAGTTCTGGGGCCAACGTCCTGACTTTC. It yields the protein CASSLDSSGANVLTF.

This clone was counted ten times or more. CDR3: CASRVGGATDTQYF. CDR3 DNA sequence: TGTGCCAGCAGAGTAGGGGGCGCAACAGATACGCAGTATTTT. The chain recombines TRBV28 with TRBJ2-3, with 7 positions matching TRBD1. With V trimmed by 6 bases and J by 3 bases, 6 bases remained unmatched. Per the germline V gene, CDR1 is MDHEN and CDR2 is SYDVKM. The CDR3 spans 14 residues.

This clone has a single count. The same CDR3 can be traced to other DNA sequences in this sample. The V call is TRBV30, the J call TRBJ1-5, with a weak D call TRBD1 (6 bases). Germline CDR1 reads GTSNPN; CDR2 reads SVGIG (reference sequence). Trimming pared 2 bases from V and 7 bases from J, leaving 12 bases between. The CDR3 totals 13 residues. CDR3 coding DNA: TGTGCCTGGAGTTTGGGGGGCGGGCAGCCCCAGCATTTT. Its protein product is CAWSLGGGQPQHF.

The chain employs TRBV9 and TRBJ2-1, with D possibly being TRBD2 (6 bases). V shed 2 bases and J shed 5 bases, with 11 bases lying between them. The CDR3 sequence is 14 residues long. Germline V gives CDR1 SGDLS, CDR2 YYNGEE. CDR3 sequence reads: CASSVGTLNNEQFF. DNA for the CDR3: TGTGCCAGCAGCGTCGGGACTTTAAACAATGAGCAGTTCTTC.

V usage is TRBV7-9 and J usage is TRBJ1-1; 7 bases are shared with TRBD1. The CDR3 is 14 residues long. V lost 6 bases and J lost 0; bases outside the gene matches: 4. The germline V gene encodes CDR1 SEHNR and CDR2 FQNEAQ (reference sequence). The CDR3 here is CASSPDRMNTEAFF. The CDR3 nucleotides read TGTGCCAGCAGTCCGGACAGGATGAACACTGAAGCTTTCTTT.